This TCR beta chain was sequenced during a study of response to subunit inactivated influenza vaccine. This clonotype was counted only a few times. Its specificity is unknown. The CDR3 extends over 21 amino acids. Looked up from germline, CDR1 is MGHRA and CDR2 is YSYEKL. V lost 3 bases and J 0 bases, leaving 24 bases between the germline ends. The study, taken as a whole, reports: It was suggested by the authors that few new T cells are recruited by each seasonal influenza vaccination.

In TCRdb, the RT-PCR reads were re-called with MiXCR into one record per CDR3 protein. The data show approximately 490,000 distinct CDR3 sequences, roughly 7.9% seen once. V gene TRBV4-1 combines with J gene TRBJ2-6; D is undetermined. Source: PBMCs from blood, taken roughly 24 months after vaccination. This clonotype was sampled from a man between 50 and 69 years old who received an inactivated influenza vaccine. The CDR3 sequence: CASSQRTFHKLDSSGANVLTF. The DNA for the CDR3 is TGCGCCAGCAGCCAGAGGACCTTCCACAAACTCGATAGCTCTGGGGCCAACGTCCTGACTTTC.